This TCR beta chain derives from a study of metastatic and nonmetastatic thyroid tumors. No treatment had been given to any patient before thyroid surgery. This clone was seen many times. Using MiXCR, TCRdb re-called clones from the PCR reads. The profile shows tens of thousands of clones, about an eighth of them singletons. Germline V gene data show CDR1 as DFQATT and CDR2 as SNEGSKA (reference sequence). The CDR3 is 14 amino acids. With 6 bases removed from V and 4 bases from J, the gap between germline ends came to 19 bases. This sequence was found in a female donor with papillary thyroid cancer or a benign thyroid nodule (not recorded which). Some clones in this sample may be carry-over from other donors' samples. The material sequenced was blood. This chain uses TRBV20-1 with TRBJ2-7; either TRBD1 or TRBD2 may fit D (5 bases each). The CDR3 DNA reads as TGCAGTGCCAGGGACGGCCACACACTTTACGAGCAGTACTTC. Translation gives CSARDGHTLYEQYF.